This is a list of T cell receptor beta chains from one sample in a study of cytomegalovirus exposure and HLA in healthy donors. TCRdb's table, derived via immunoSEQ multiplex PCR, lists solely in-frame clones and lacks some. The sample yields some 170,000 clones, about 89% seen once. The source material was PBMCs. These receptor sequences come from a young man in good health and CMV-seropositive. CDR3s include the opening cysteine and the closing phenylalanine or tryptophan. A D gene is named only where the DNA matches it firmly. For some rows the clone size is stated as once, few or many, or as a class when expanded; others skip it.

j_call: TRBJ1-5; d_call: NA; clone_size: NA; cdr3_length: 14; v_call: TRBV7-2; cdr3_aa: CASSLWESNQPQHF; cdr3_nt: TGTGCCAGCAGCTTATGGGAGAGCAATCAGCCCCAGCATTTT
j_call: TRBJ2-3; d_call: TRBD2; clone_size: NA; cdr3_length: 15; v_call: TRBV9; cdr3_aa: CASSPPGGGADTQYF; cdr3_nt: TGTGCCAGCAGCCCCCCCGGGGGGGGTGCAGATACGCAGTATTTT
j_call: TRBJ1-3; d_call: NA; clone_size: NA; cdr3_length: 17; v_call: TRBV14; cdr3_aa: CASSQEGRVPLRNTIYF; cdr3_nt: TGTGCCAGCAGCCAGGAGGGTCGGGTCCCCCTACGAAACACCATATATTTT
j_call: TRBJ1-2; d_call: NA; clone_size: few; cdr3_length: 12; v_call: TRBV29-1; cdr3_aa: CSVESQSYGYTF; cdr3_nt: TGCAGCGTTGAAAGTCAGTCCTATGGCTACACCTTC
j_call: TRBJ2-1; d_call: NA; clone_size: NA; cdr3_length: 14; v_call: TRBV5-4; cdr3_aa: CASSPDPGENEQFF; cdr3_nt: TGTGCCAGCAGCCCAGACCCGGGGGAAAATGAGCAGTTCTTC
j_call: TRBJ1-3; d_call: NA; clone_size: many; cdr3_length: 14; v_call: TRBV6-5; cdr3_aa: CASRAGYSGNTIYF; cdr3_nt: TGTGCCAGCAGAGCGGGGTACTCTGGAAACACCATATATTTT
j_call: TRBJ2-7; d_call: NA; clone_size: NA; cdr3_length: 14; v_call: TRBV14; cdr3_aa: CASSQDGGHYEQYF; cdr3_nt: TGTGCCAGCAGCCAAGATGGGGGGCACTACGAGCAGTACTTC
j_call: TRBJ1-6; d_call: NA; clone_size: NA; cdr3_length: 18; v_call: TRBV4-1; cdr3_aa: CASSQEDSFSSYNSPLHF; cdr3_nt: TGCGCCAGCAGCCAAGAAGACAGTTTTAGCTCCTATAATTCACCCCTCCACTTT
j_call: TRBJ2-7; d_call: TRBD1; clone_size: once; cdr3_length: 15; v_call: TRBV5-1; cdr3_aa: CASSLDRVPFYEQYF; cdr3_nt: TGCGCCAGCAGCCTTGACAGGGTCCCCTTCTACGAGCAGTACTTC
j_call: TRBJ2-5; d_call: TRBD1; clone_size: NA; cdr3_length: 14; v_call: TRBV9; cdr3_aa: CASSRDSLIETQYF; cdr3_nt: TGTGCCAGCAGCCGGGACAGCCTCATAGAGACCCAGTACTTC
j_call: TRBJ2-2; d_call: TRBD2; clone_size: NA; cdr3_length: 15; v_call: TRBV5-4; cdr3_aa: CASSLLAGGTGELFF; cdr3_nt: TGTGCCAGCAGCTTGTTAGCGGGAGGCACCGGGGAGCTGTTTTTT
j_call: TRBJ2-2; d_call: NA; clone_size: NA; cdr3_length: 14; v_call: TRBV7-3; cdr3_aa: CASSLVPHTGELFF; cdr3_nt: TGTGCCAGCAGCTTGGTACCCCACACCGGGGAGCTGTTTTTT
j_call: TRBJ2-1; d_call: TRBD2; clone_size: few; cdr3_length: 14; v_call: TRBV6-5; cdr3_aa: CASKPGLAYNEQFF; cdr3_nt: TGTGCCAGCAAACCGGGACTAGCCTACAATGAGCAGTTCTTC
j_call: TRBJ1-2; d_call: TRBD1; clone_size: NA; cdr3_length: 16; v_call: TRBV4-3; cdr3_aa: CASSQGLTGVNYGYTF; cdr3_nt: TGCGCCAGCAGCCAAGGCCTGACAGGGGTCAACTATGGCTACACCTTC
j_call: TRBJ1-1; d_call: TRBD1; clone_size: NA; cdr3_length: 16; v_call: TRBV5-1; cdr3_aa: CASSGIDRGLNTEAFF; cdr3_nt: TGCGCCAGCAGCGGTATAGACAGGGGCCTGAACACTGAAGCTTTCTTT
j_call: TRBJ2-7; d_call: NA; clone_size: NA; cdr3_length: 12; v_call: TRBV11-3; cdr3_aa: CASSPLMDEQYF; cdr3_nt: TGTGCCAGCAGCCCTCTTATGGACGAGCAGTACTTC
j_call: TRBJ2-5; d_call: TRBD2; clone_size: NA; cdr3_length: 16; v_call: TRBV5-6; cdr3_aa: CASSLATSGQKETQYF; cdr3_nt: TGTGCCAGCAGCTTGGCCACTAGCGGACAAAAAGAGACCCAGTACTTC
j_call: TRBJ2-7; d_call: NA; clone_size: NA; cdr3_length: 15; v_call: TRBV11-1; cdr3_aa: CASSSTAGGTYEQYF; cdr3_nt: TGTGCCAGCAGCTCAACCGCAGGGGGGACCTACGAGCAGTACTTC
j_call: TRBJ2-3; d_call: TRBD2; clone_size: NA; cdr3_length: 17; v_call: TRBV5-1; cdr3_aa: CASSLYAGGPPTDTQYF; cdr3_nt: TGCGCCAGCAGCTTGTATGCGGGAGGGCCCCCCACAGATACGCAGTATTTT
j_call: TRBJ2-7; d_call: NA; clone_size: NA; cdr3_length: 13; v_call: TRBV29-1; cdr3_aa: CSVEGTQLNEQYF; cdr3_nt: TGCAGCGTTGAGGGGACCCAGCTGAACGAGCAGTACTTC
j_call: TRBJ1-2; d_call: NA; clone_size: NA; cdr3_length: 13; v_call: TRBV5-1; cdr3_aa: CASSLEGPYGYTF; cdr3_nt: TGCGCCAGCAGCTTGGAGGGGCCCTATGGCTACACCTTC
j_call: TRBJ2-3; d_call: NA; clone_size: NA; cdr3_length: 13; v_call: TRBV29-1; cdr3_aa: CSVPPGTPYTQYF; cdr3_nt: TGCAGCGTCCCACCCGGGACTCCTTATACGCAGTATTTT
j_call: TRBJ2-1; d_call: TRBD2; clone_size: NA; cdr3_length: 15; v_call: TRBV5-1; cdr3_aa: CASTATSSGHNEQFF; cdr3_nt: TGCGCCAGCACGGCGACGTCTAGCGGCCACAATGAGCAGTTCTTC
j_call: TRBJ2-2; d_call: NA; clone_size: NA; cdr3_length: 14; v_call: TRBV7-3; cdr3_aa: CASSLGSSTGELFF; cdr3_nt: TGTGCCAGCAGCTTAGGTAGCTCCACCGGGGAGCTGTTTTTT
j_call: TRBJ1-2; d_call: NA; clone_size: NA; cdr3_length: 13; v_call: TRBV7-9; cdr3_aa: CASRPQETYGYTF; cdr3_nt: TGTGCCAGCAGACCACAGGAGACCTATGGCTACACCTTC
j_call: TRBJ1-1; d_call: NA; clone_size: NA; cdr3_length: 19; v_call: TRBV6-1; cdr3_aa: CASSEGRFRGVGVNTEAFF; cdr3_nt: TGTGCCAGCAGTGAAGGCCGTTTTCGAGGGGTCGGGGTGAACACTGAAGCTTTCTTT
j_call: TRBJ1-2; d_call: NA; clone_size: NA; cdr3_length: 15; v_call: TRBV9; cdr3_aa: CASSVVGSGTYGYTF; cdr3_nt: TGTGCCAGCAGCGTAGTAGGGTCAGGGACCTATGGCTACACCTTC
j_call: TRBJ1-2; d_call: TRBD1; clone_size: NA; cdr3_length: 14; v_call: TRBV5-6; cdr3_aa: CASSRDRTPYGYTF; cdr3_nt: TGTGCCAGCAGCCGGGACAGGACACCCTATGGCTACACCTTC
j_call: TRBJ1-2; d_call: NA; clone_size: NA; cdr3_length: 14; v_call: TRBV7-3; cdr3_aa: CASSLKGRGNGYTF; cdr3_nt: TGTGCCAGCAGCTTAAAAGGTCGGGGAAATGGCTACACCTTC
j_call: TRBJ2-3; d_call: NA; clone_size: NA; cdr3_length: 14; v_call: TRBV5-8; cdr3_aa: CASSLWGVGDTQYF; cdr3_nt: TGTGCCAGCAGCCTTTGGGGGGTTGGAGATACGCAGTATTTT
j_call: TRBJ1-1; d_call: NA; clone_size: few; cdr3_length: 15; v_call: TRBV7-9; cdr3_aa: CASSLGAPGTTEAFF; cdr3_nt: TGTGCCAGCAGCTTAGGGGCCCCAGGGACCACTGAAGCTTTCTTT
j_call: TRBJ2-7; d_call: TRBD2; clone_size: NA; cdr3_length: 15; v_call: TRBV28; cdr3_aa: CASSSPSGSIYEQYF; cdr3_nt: TGTGCCAGCAGTTCCCCTAGCGGGAGTATCTACGAGCAGTACTTC
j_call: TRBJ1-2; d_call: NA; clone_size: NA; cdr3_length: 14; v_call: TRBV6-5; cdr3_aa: CATRPRGVVDGYTF; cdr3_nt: TGTGCCACCAGGCCCAGAGGGGTGGTCGATGGCTACACCTTC
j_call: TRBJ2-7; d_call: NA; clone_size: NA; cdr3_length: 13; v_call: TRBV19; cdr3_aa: CASSIGWGYEQYF; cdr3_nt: TGTGCCAGTAGTATAGGTTGGGGATACGAGCAGTACTTC
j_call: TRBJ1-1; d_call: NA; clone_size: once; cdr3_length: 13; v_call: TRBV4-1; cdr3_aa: CASSRGPDTEAFF; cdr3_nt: TGCGCCAGCAGCCGAGGCCCTGACACTGAAGCTTTCTTT
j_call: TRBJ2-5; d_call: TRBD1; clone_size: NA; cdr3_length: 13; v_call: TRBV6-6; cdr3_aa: CASRDTGGETQYF; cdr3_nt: TGTGCCAGCAGGGATACAGGGGGAGAGACCCAGTACTTC
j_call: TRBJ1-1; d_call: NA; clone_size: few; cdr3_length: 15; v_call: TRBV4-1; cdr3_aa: CASSQDLQGYTEAFF; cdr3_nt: TGCGCCAGCAGCCAAGATTTGCAGGGTTACACTGAAGCTTTCTTT
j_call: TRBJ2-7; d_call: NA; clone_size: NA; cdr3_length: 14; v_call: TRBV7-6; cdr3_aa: CASSLGDLSYEQYF; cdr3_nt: TGTGCCAGCAGCTTGGGCGACTTGTCCTACGAGCAGTACTTC
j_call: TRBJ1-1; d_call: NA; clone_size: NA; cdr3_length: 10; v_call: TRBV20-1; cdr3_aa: CSASSREAFF; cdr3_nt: TGCAGTGCTAGCTCCAGGGAGGCTTTCTTT
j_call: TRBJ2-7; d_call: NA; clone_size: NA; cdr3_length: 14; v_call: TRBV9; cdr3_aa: CASSVGSPSWEQYF; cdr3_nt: TGTGCCAGCAGCGTAGGGTCCCCCTCTTGGGAGCAGTACTTC
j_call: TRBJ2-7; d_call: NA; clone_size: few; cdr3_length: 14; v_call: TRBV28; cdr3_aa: CASSLPGLQDEQYF; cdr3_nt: TGTGCCAGCAGCCTACCGGGACTTCAGGACGAGCAGTACTTC
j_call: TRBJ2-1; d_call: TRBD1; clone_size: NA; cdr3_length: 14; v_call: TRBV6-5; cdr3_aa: CANSPGQEYNEQFF; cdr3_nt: TGTGCCAACTCTCCGGGACAGGAGTACAATGAGCAGTTCTTC
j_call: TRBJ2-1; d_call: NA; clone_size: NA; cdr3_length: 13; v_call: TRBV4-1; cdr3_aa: CASSLYAGHEQFF; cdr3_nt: TGCGCCAGCAGCCTCTACGCGGGACATGAGCAGTTCTTC
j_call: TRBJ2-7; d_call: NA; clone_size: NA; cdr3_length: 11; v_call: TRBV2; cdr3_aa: CASMGAYEQYF; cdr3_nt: TGTGCCAGCATGGGTGCCTACGAGCAGTACTTC
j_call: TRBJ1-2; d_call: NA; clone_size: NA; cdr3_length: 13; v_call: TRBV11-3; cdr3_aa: CASSLTASGGYTF; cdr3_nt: TGTGCCAGCAGCTTAACCGCGTCCGGGGGCTACACCTTC
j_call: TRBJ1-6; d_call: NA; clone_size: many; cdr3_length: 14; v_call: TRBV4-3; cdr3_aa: CASSQETGNSPLHF; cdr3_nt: TGCGCCAGCAGCCAAGAAACAGGGAATTCACCCCTCCACTTT
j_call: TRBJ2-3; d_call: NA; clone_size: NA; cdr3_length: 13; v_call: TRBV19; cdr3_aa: CASSITGTDTQYF; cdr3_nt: TGTGCCAGTAGTATAACTGGCACAGATACGCAGTATTTT
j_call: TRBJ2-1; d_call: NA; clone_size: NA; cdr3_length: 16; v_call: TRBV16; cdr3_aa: CASSPWDSSQGDEQFF; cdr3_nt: TGTGCCAGCAGCCCCTGGGACTCGTCCCAGGGCGATGAGCAGTTCTTC
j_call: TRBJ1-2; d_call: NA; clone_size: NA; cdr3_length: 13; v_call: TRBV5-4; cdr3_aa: CASSLKGNYGYTF; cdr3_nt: TGTGCCAGCAGCTTGAAGGGGAACTATGGCTACACCTTC
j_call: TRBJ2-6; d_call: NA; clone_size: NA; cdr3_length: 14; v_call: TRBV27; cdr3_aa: CASTTHSGANVLTF; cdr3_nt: TGTGCCAGCACCACCCACTCTGGGGCCAACGTCCTGACTTTC
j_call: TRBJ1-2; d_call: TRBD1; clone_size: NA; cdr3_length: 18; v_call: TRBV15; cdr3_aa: CATSRDWGQAGVDYGYTF; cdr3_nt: TGTGCCACCAGCAGAGATTGGGGACAGGCCGGGGTGGACTATGGCTACACCTTC
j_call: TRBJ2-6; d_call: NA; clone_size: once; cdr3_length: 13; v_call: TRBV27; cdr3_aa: CASSLSGANVLTF; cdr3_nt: TGTGCCAGCAGTTTATCTGGGGCCAACGTCCTGACTTTC
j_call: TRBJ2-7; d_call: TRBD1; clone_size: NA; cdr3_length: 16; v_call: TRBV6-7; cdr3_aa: CASSYPALTGALEQYF; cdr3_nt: TGTGCCAGCAGTTACCCGGCCCTCACAGGGGCCCTCGAGCAGTACTTC
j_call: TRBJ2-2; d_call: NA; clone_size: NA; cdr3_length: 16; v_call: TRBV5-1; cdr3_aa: CASSLGDIYFTGELFF; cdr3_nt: TGCGCCAGCAGCTTGGGGGACATCTACTTCACCGGGGAGCTGTTTTTT
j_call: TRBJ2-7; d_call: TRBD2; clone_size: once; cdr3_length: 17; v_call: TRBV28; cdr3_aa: CASHTISGRAFTFEQYF; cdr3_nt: TGTGCCAGCCATACAATTAGCGGGAGGGCGTTCACCTTTGAGCAGTACTTC